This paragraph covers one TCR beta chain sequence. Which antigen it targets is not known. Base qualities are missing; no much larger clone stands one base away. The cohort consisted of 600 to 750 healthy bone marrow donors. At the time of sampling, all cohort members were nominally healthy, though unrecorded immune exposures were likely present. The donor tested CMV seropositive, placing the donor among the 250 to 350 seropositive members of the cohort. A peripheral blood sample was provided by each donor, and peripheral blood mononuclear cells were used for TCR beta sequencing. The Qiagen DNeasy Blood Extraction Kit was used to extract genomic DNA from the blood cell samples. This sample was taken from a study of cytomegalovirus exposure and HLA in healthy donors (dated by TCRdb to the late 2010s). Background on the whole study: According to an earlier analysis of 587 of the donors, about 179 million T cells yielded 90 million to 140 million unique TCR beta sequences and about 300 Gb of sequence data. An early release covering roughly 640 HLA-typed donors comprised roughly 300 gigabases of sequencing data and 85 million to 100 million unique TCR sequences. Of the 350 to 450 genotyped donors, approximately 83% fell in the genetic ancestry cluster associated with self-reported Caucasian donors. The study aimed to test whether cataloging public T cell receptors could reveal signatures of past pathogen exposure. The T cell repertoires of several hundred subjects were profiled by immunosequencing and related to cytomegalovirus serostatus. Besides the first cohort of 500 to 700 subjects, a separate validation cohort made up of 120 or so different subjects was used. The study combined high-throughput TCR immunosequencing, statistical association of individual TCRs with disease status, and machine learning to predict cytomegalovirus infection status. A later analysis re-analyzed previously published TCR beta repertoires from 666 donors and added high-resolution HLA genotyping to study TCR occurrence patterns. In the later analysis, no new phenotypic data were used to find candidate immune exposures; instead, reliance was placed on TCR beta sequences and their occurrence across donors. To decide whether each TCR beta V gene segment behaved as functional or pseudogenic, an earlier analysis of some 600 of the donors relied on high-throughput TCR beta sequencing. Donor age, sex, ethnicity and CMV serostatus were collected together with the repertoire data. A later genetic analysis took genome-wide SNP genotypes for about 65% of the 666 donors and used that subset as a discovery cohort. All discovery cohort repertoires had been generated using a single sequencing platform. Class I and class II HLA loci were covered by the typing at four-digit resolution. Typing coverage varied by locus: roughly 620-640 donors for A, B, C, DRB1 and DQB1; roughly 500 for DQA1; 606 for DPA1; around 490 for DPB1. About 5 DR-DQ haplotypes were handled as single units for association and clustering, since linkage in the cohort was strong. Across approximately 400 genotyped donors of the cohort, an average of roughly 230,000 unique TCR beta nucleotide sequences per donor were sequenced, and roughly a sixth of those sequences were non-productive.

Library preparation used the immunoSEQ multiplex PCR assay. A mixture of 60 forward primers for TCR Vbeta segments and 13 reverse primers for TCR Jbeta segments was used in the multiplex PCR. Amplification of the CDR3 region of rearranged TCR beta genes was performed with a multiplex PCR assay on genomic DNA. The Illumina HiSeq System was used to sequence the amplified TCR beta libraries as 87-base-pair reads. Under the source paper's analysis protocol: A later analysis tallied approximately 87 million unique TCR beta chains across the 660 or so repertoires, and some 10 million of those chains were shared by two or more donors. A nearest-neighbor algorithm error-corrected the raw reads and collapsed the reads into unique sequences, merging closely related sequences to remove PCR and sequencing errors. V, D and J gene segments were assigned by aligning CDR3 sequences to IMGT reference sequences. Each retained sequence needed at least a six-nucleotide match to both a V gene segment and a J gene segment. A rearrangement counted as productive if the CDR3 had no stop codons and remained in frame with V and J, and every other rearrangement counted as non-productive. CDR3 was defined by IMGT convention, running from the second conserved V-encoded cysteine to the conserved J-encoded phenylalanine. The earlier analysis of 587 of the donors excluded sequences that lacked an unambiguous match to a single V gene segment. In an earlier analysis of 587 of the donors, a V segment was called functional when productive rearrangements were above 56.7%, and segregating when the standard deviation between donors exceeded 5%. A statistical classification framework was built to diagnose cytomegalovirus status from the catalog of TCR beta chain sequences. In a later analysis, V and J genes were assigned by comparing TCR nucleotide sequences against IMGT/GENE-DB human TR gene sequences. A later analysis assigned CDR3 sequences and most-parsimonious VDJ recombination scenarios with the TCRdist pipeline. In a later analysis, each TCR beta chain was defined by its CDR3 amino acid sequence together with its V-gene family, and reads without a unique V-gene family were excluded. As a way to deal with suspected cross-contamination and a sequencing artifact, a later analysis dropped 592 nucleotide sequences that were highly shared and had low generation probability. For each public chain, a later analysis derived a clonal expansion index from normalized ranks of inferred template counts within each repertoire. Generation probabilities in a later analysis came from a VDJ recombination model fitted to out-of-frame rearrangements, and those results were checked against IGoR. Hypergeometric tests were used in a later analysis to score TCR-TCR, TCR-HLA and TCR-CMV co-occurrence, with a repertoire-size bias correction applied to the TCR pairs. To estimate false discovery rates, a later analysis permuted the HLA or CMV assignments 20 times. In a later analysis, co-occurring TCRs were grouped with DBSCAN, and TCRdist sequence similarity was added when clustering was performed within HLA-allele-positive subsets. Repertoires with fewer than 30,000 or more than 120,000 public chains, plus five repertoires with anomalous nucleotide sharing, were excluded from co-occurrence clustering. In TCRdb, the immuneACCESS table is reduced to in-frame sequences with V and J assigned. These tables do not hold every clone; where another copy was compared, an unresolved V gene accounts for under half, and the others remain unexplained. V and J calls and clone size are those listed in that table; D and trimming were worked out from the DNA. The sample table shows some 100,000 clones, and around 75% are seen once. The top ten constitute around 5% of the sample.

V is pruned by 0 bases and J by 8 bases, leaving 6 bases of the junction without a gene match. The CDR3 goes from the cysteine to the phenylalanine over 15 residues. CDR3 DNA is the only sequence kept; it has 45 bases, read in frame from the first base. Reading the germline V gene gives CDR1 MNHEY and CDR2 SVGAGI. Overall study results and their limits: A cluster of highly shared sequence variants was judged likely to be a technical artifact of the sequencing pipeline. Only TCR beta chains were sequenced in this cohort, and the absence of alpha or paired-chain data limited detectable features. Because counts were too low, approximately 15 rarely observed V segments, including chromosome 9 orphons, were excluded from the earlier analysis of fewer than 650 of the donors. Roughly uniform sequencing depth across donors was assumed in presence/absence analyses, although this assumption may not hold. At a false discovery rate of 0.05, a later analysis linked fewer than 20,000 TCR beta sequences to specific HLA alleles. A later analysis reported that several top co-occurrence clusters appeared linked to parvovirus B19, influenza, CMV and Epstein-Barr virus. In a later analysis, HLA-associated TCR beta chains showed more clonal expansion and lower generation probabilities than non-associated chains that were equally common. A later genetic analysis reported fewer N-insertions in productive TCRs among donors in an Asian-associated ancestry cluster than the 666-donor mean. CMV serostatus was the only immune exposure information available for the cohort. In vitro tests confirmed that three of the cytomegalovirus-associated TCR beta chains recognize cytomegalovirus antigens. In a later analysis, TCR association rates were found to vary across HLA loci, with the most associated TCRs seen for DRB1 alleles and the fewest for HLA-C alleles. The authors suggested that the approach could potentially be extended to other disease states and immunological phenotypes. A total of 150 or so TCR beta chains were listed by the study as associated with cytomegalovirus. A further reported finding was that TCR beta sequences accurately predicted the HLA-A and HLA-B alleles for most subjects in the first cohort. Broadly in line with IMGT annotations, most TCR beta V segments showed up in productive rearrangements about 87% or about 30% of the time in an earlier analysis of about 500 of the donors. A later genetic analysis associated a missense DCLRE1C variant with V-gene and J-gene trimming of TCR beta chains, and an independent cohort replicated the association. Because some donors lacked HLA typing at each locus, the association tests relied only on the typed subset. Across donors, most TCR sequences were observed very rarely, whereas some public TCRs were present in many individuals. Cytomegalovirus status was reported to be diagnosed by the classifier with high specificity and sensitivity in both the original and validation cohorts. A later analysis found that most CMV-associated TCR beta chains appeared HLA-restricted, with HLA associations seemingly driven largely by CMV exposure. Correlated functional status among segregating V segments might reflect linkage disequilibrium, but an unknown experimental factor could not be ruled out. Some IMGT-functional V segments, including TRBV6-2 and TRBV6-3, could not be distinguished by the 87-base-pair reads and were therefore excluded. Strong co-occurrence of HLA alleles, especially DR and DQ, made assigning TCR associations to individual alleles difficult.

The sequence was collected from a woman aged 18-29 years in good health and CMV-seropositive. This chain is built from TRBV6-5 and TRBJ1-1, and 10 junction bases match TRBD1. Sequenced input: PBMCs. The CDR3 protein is CASSYSAGTGEEAFF. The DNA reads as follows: TGTGCCAGCAGTTACTCGGCCGGGACAGGGGAAGAAGCTTTCTTT.